This entry lists 23 T cell receptor beta chains sequenced from one sample in a study of shared clonotypes between healthy human individuals. Sequencing was performed with immunoSEQ multiplex PCR; in TCRdb, only in-frame clones are kept and a portion is missing. The sample has over 2,000,000 clones; around 93% are singletons. Terminally differentiated effector memory CD45RA+ cells were left out of the naive CD8 fraction, which was CD45RO-negative and positively selected for CCR7. The source material was naive CD8+ T cells from PBMCs. These receptor sequences come from a man younger than 35 in good health. Some clones in this sample may be carry-over from other donors' samples.

This chain links TRBV7-9 with TRBJ2-5; no clear D gene. V lost 0 bases and J lost 4, with 9 bases in between. The CDR3 runs to 14 residues. Germline-derived CDR1 and CDR2 are SEHNR and FQNEAQ (reference sequence). For the CDR3, the DNA is TGTGCCAGCAGCTTAGCGGACCCCGGAGAGACCCAGTACTTC. Its protein product is CASSLADPGETQYF.

The chain couples TRBV28 to TRBJ1-4; TRBD1 is a possible D gene (6 bases). The germline V gene has CDR1 MDHEN and CDR2 SYDVKM. The length of the CDR3 is 15 residues. V was shortened by 4 bases and J by 8 bases, with 17 bases between the two germline ends. The CDR3 DNA sequence: TGTGCCAGCAGTTCGTTCCCAGGGGTGGGGGAAAAACTGTTTTTT. Amino acid sequence: CASSSFPGVGEKLFF.

The rearrangement uses TRBV28 and TRBJ2-2, with TRBD2 matching over 8 bases. The CDR3 is made up of 14 amino acids. V dropped 6 bases and J dropped 6; count of bases not matched to a gene: 6. Germline V lookup: CDR1 MDHEN, CDR2 SYDVKM. CDR3 sequence reads: CASSPPGGPGELFF. CDR3 coding DNA: TGTGCCAGCAGCCCCCCGGGAGGGCCCGGGGAGCTGTTTTTT.

CDR3: CSVESSEGGLGGYTF. The CDR3 DNA is TGCAGCGTTGAATCATCCGAAGGGGGGCTAGGCGGCTACACCTTC. The V and J genes are TRBV29-1 and TRBJ1-2; tentative D call: TRBD1 (6 bases). The germline CDR1 and CDR2 sequences are SQVTM and ANQGSEA. The CDR3 spans 15 residues. Trimming took 2 bases from V and 8 from J, leaving 21 bases between them.

The chain joins TRBV27 to TRBJ1-1; D is unclear. V was trimmed by 0 bases and J by 7 bases, leaving 9 bases between them. Per the germline V gene, CDR1 is MNHEY and CDR2 is SMNVEV (reference sequence). The CDR3 sequence is 13 residues long. The CDR3 sequence is CASSLSDVREAFF. CDR3 in DNA: TGTGCCAGCAGTTTATCGGATGTACGTGAAGCTTTCTTT.

The V call is TRBV27, the J call TRBJ2-2; possible D gene TRBD2, 6 bases. The CDR3 runs to 15 residues. In germline, CDR1 is MNHEY, CDR2 SMNVEV (reference sequence). Trimming pared 4 bases from V and 6 bases from J, leaving 15 bases between. The CDR3 coding sequence is TGTGCCAGCAGTTCGCTAGCGTCGGGGGCCGGGGAGCTGTTTTTT. It encodes CASSSLASGAGELFF.

This chain joins TRBV5-6 and TRBJ1-2; a possible D gene is TRBD1 (5 bases). The CDR3 loop spans 13 amino acids. Germline CDR1 reads SGHDT; CDR2 reads YYEEEE. Trimming stripped 0 bases from V and 7 bases from J, with 10 bases between. The CDR3 loop is CASSLVGGGGYTF. The DNA of the CDR3 is TGTGCCAGCAGCTTGGTTGGGGGAGGTGGCTACACCTTC.

The rearrangement uses TRBV4-1 and TRBJ2-7; 8 positions agree with TRBD1. Germline CDR1 is MGHRA and CDR2 is YSYEKL. This CDR3 has 14 amino acids. With V trimmed by 1 base and J by 5 bases, 4 bases remained unmatched. CDR3 sequence: CASSQVRGLNEQYF. CDR3 bases: TGCGCCAGCAGCCAAGTCAGGGGGCTGAACGAGCAGTACTTC.

In the case of this clone: Other DNA sequences in this sample translate to the same CDR3. The chain links TRBV11-2 to TRBJ1-1; a possible D gene is TRBD1 (5 bases). Trimming took 4 bases from V and 6 from J, leaving 6 bases between them. The CDR3 loop spans 11 amino acids. The germline V gene has CDR1 SGHAT and CDR2 FQNNGV. The CDR3 protein is CASSSGPEAFF. For the CDR3, the DNA is TGTGCCAGCAGCTCGGGACCTGAAGCTTTCTTT.

The rearrangement links TRBV11-2 to TRBJ2-1, with 11 positions matching TRBD2. This CDR3 comprises 19 residues. Germline V CDR1 and CDR2: SGHAT, FQNNGV. V lost 2 bases, J lost 5 bases, and 14 bases stayed unmatched. DNA for the CDR3: TGTGCCAGCAGCTTACGAGGGACTAGCGGCGCCCAGAATCACAATGAGCAGTTCTTC. Its protein is CASSLRGTSGAQNHNEQFF.

The V and J genes are TRBV11-2 and TRBJ2-7, with a weak D call TRBD1 (5 bases). The CDR3 loop spans 14 amino acids. Germline assignment: CDR1 SGHAT and CDR2 FQNNGV. V was trimmed by 1 base and J by 6 bases, leaving 13 bases between them. CDR3 DNA: TGTGCCAGCAGCTTAGGGCAGGGCATCTCCGAGCAGTACTTC. This sequence encodes CASSLGQGISEQYF.

The chain is built from TRBV7-3 and TRBJ2-1; D tentatively fits TRBD1 or TRBD2 (5 bases each). Germline V lookup: CDR1 SGHTA, CDR2 FQGTGA. The CDR3 is made up of 15 amino acids. V was pared by 3 bases and J by 0 bases, with 9 bases between. CDR3 DNA: TGTGCCAGCAGCTTGTCGAGGGGCTCCTACAATGAGCAGTTCTTC. This translates into CASSLSRGSYNEQFF.

This clone was detected once. The V call is TRBV6-1, the J call TRBJ2-7; D is tentatively TRBD1 or TRBD2 (5 bases each). This CDR3 is 14 amino acids long. Trimming shortened V by 2 bases and J by 5 bases, and 13 bases separated the two germline ends. The germline gives CDR1 MNHNS, CDR2 SASEGT. CDR3 bases: TGTGCCAGCAGTGAACTGGGGGAAGGCCACGAGCAGTACTTC. Its protein product is CASSELGEGHEQYF.

The chain employs TRBV7-9 and TRBJ1-2; possible D gene TRBD1, 5 bases. Germline CDR1 SEHNR, CDR2 FQNEAQ (reference sequence). Trimming stripped 2 bases from V and 3 bases from J, with 10 bases between. The CDR3 runs to 14 residues. As DNA, the CDR3 is TGTGCCAGCAGCTTAACGGGACCCCACTATGGCTACACCTTC. Protein product: CASSLTGPHYGYTF.

This chain joins TRBV11-2 and TRBJ2-1; D may be TRBD1 (6 bases). CDR3 length: 16 amino acids. From germline, CDR1 is SGHAT and CDR2 FQNNGV. With 2 bases removed from V and 8 bases from J, the gap between germline ends came to 19 bases. The CDR3 nucleotides read TGTGCCAGCAGCTTACCCCCAGGGGTAAGCTCGGATGAGCAGTTCTTC. It translates to CASSLPPGVSSDEQFF.

About this clone itself: Within the sample, other DNA sequences also encode this same CDR3. This sequence joins TRBV4-1 and TRBJ2-7; D is uncertain. The CDR3 has 14 amino acids. V dropped 0 bases and J dropped 3 bases, with 9 bases sitting between them. Germline loops: CDR1 MGHRA, CDR2 YSYEKL. In DNA form, the CDR3 reads TGCGCCAGCAGCCAAGATCTGGGCAGCTACGAGCAGTACTTC. This encodes CASSQDLGSYEQYF.

This clone was detected a few times. J is TRBJ2-1 and V is TRBV10-3, with unresolved D. Deletions cut 0 bases from V and 8 bases from J, with 5 bases between. CDR1 ENHRY and CDR2 SYGVKD come from the germline V gene. This CDR3 contains 12 residues. Here the CDR3 reads CAISESGHEQFF. The CDR3 DNA follows: TGTGCCATCAGTGAGTCGGGCCATGAGCAGTTCTTC.

V and J are TRBV18 and TRBJ1-1, with D maybe TRBD1 (5 bases). The CDR3 is 14 amino acids. Trimming took 1 base from V and 7 from J, leaving 13 bases between them. Per the germline V gene, CDR1 is KGHSH and CDR2 is LQKENI. The CDR3 region has the DNA TGTGCCAGCTCACCACGGGACTCCGATGGTGAAGCTTTCTTT. Translation gives CASSPRDSDGEAFF.

The rearrangement joins TRBV7-3 to TRBJ2-1; 8 nucleotides line up with TRBD2. CDR1 and CDR2 (germline): SGHTA, FQGTGA. Trimming took 2 bases from V and 7 from J; bases not matched to a gene: 7. This CDR3 region has 15 residues. In nucleotides, the CDR3 is TGTGCCAGCAGCTTAGGTGTAGGACTAGCAAATGAGCAGTTCTTC. Amino acid sequence: CASSLGVGLANEQFF. Full variable domain (rest looked up from reference TRBV7-3 and TRBJ2-1): GAGVSQTPSNKVTEKGKYVELRCDPISGHTALYWYRQSLGQGPEFLIYFQGTGAADDSGLPNDRFFAVRPEGSVSTLKIQRTERGDSAVYLCASSLGVGLANEQFFGPGTRLTVL.

The chain recombines TRBV11-2 with TRBJ1-2, with D uncertain. Trimming stripped 0 bases from V and 4 bases from J, with 12 bases between. Germline V CDR1 and CDR2: SGHAT, FQNNGV. This CDR3 comprises 15 residues. The CDR3 loop reads CASSLDFQVRYGYTF. In nucleotides, the CDR3 is TGTGCCAGCAGCTTAGATTTTCAGGTCCGCTATGGCTACACCTTC.

In DNA form, the CDR3 reads TGCAGCGTTCTTCCAGCGGACACCTACGAGCAGTACTTC. Translated, it gives CSVLPADTYEQYF. The chain couples TRBV29-1 to TRBJ2-7, with D perhaps assigned TRBD1 or TRBD2 (5 bases each). In germline, CDR1 is SQVTM, CDR2 ANQGSEA. The germline V and J ends were trimmed by 5 bases and 2 bases, with 13 bases remaining between them. The CDR3 covers 13 residues.

The genes are TRBV28 and TRBJ2-1; perhaps D is TRBD1 or TRBD2 (5 bases each). CDR1 is MDHEN, CDR2 SYDVKM, per germline. The CDR3 totals 16 residues. V was pared by 5 bases and J by 3 bases, with 17 bases between. CDR3 nucleotides: TGTGCCAGCAGTGCCTTGGGGACGGGTCACTACAATGAGCAGTTCTTC. Translating it yields CASSALGTGHYNEQFF.

The rearrangement links TRBV28 to TRBJ2-2; 8 bases agree with TRBD2. The CDR3 has 17 residues. The germline CDR1 and CDR2 sequences are MDHEN and SYDVKM. Trimming removed 1 base from V and 6 bases from J; junction bases left unmatched: 10. The DNA of the CDR3 is TGTGCCAGCAGTTTATTCGGACTAGCAGTATCCGCCGGGGAGCTGTTTTTT. Its protein product is CASSLFGLAVSAGELFF.